Listed below are T cell receptor beta chains from one sample, sequenced in a study of T cells in localized non-small cell lung cancer. Produced via immunoSEQ multiplex PCR; TCRdb's table is partial and in-frame only. The table shows about 30,000 clones, with about 89% occurring only once. The source was peripheral blood, collected before any cancer treatment. Receptor source: a female donor at least 60 years old with stage I lung adenocarcinoma. Both conserved end residues are part of each CDR3. The D gene is left open where the match is weak. Size values are once, few and many counts, or a class for expanded clones, and some rows have none.

.	TRBV27	TRBJ2-1	.	TGTGCCAGCAGTTTTCCGAACTACAATGAGCAGTTCTTC	CASSFPNYNEQFF
.	TRBV6-1	TRBJ2-6	.	TGTGCCAGCAGTGAACTGGAGACTCTGGGCGCCAACGTCCTGACTTTC	CASSELETLGANVLTF
few	TRBV10-1	TRBJ2-5	TRBD1	TGCGCCAGCAGTGAGCACAGGGGGCGGAAAGAGACCCAGTACTTC	CASSEHRGRKETQYF
.	TRBV7-9	TRBJ2-1	TRBD1	TGTGCCAGCAGCAGCCCCGGGACAGGGAGTGGCAATGAGCAGTTCTTC	CASSSPGTGSGNEQFF
.	TRBV28	TRBJ2-1	.	TGTGCCAGCAGAATGGGACTCTACAATGAGCAGTTCTTC	CASRMGLYNEQFF
.	TRBV6-4	TRBJ2-7	TRBD2	TGTGCCAGCAGTGCTCTAGCGGGCTACGAGCAGTACTTC	CASSALAGYEQYF
.	TRBV4-2	TRBJ2-6	.	TGTGCCAGCAGTCGCTCTGGGGCCAACGTCCTGACTTTC	CASSRSGANVLTF
.	TRBV19	TRBJ2-2	TRBD2	TGTGCCAGTAGTATTCGTGGCCCGACGGGGGGCGGGGAGCTGTTTTTT	CASSIRGPTGGGELFF
.	TRBV28	TRBJ1-5	TRBD1	TGTGCCAGCAGCGATCCACAGGGGAATCAGCCCCAGCATTTT	CASSDPQGNQPQHF
.	TRBV9	TRBJ2-7	TRBD2	TGTGCCAGCACGGGACTAGCGTATGGCGAGCAGTACTTC	CASTGLAYGEQYF
.	TRBV6-1	TRBJ1-2	TRBD1	TGTGCCAGCCTCTGGACAGGGCGGGCCCTCGGCTACACCTTC	CASLWTGRALGYTF
.	TRBV28	TRBJ2-5	TRBD1	TGTGCCAGCAGTGGACAGGTCCTCCGGGAGACCCAGTACTTC	CASSGQVLRETQYF
.	TRBV7-7	TRBJ2-3	.	TGTGCCAGCAGCTTCCTCAGTACTAGCACAGATACGCAGTATTTT	CASSFLSTSTDTQYF
few	TRBV30	TRBJ2-7	.	TGTGCCTGGAGTGATGGGGCTTCCTACGAGCAGTACTTC	CAWSDGASYEQYF
.	TRBV18	TRBJ2-2	.	TGTGCCAGCTCACCTACATCCTTGGCGGCCGGGGAGCTGTTTTTT	CASSPTSLAAGELFF
.	TRBV6-6	TRBJ2-7	TRBD1	TGTGCCAGCAGTTCTCGGGACAGGGGATATGGGCAGTACTTC	CASSSRDRGYGQYF
.	TRBV28	TRBJ2-5	.	TGTGCCAGCGAGGGTGGGCGGGAGACCCAGTACTTC	CASEGGRETQYF
.	TRBV18	TRBJ2-7	.	TGTGCCAGCTCCCCAGGCCGGGACCTGAGCGACGAGCAGTACTTC	CASSPGRDLSDEQYF
.	TRBV4-1	TRBJ1-3	.	TGCGCCAGCAGCCAGCTCAGGGGCACTGGAAACACCATATATTTT	CASSQLRGTGNTIYF
.	TRBV5-4	TRBJ2-1	TRBD2	TGTGCCAGCAGCCCTGGTGGACTAGCGGAATACAATGAGCAGTTCTTC	CASSPGGLAEYNEQFF
.	TRBV28	TRBJ1-2	.	TGTGCCAGCAGTTCCCCCACGGGGGCGTATGGCTACACCTTC	CASSSPTGAYGYTF
.	TRBV7-9	TRBJ2-3	TRBD1	TGTGCCAGCAGCCCTTGGACAGGGGACATGGATACGCAGTATTTT	CASSPWTGDMDTQYF
.	TRBV7-9	TRBJ1-5	.	TGTGCCAGCAGCCCCGGGGGCGCGAGCAATCAGCCCCAGCATTTT	CASSPGGASNQPQHF
.	TRBV5-6	TRBJ1-1	.	TGTGCCAGCAGCTTGTTATTCAGGGGAGGGACTGAAGCTTTCTTT	CASSLLFRGGTEAFF
.	TRBV5-4	TRBJ2-1	TRBD2	TGTGCCAGCAGCCCCACCTCCACGGGAGCGGGGACCAGCGAGCAGTTCTTC	CASSPTSTGAGTSEQFF
.	TRBV30	TRBJ2-2	TRBD1	TGTGCCTTTAGGGACAGGGAAGTTCACGGGGAGCTGTTTTTT	CAFRDREVHGELFF
.	TRBV28	TRBJ2-5	TRBD1	TGTGCCAGCAGTTCGGGACAGCAAGAGACCCAGTACTTC	CASSSGQQETQYF
once	TRBV19	TRBJ2-4	TRBD2	TGTGCCAGTAGTATGCTAGCGGGAGGTGGATTGGGGAACATTCAGTACTTC	CASSMLAGGGLGNIQYF
.	TRBV12-5	TRBJ2-1	TRBD2	TGTGCTAGTGGTTTGAGCCTAGCGGACTACAATGAGCAGTTCTTC	CASGLSLADYNEQFF
.	TRBV4-3	TRBJ1-1	TRBD1	TGCGCCAGCAGCCGGGACAGGGAGGGAACTGAAGCTTTCTTT	CASSRDREGTEAFF
.	TRBV9	TRBJ1-1	.	TGTGCCAGCAGCGTAGTTGGGGGCTCGAGTGAAGCTTTCTTT	CASSVVGGSSEAFF
few	TRBV19	TRBJ1-2	TRBD1	TGTGCCAGTAGCTATTCCGGGACAGAAGTCTACGGCTACACCTTC	CASSYSGTEVYGYTF
.	TRBV6-5	TRBJ2-7	.	TGTGCCAGCAGTTACGCAAGGACACCTCCAACCTACGAGCAGTACTTC	CASSYARTPPTYEQYF
.	TRBV7-2	TRBJ2-7	TRBD1	TGTGCCAGCAGCACGGGACAGGGTGTATACGAGCAGTACTTC	CASSTGQGVYEQYF
.	TRBV5-4	TRBJ2-4	.	TGTGCCAGCAGCTCCGCAGGGCTAGCCAAAAACATTCAGTACTTC	CASSSAGLAKNIQYF
.	TRBV7-2	TRBJ2-4	.	TGTGCCAGCAGCTTACCGGACGGCATTCAGTACTTC	CASSLPDGIQYF
.	TRBV19	TRBJ1-4	.	TGTGCCAGTATTTCCGGAGGGATGTGGGCTGAAAAACTGTTTTTT	CASISGGMWAEKLFF
.	TRBV30	TRBJ2-7	TRBD2	TGTGCCTGGAGTCGGGGGGGCCACGAGCAGTACTTC	CAWSRGGHEQYF
.	TRBV19	TRBJ2-2	TRBD2	TGTGCCAGTAGTCAACTAGCGCGAAACACCGGGGAGCTGTTTTTT	CASSQLARNTGELFF
.	TRBV6-6	TRBJ2-7	.	TGTGCCAGCACCCCTGTGGTAGGGGGCGAGCAGTACTTC	CASTPVVGGEQYF
.	TRBV5-1	TRBJ2-5	TRBD2	TGCGCCAGCAGCCCCGGAGGGACTAGCGGAGAGACCCAGTACTTC	CASSPGGTSGETQYF
.	TRBV6-5	TRBJ1-1	.	TGTGCCAGCAGTTACTCTGGGGGGCGCACTGAAGCTTTCTTT	CASSYSGGRTEAFF
.	TRBV6-6	TRBJ2-5	.	TGTGCCAGCAGTTACCTGCGGCGAGCGGAAGAGACCCAGTACTTC	CASSYLRRAEETQYF
.	TRBV18	TRBJ1-2	.	TGTGCCAGCTCACCAGCAAGCGGCTACACCTTC	CASSPASGYTF
.	TRBV9	TRBJ1-3	.	TGTGCCAGCAGCCCCCGTCCTTCTGGAAACACCATATATTTT	CASSPRPSGNTIYF
.	TRBV10-1	TRBJ2-2	TRBD1	TGCGCCAGCAGCGGGACAGGGTCCACCGGGGAGCTGTTTTTT	CASSGTGSTGELFF
few	TRBV23-1	TRBJ1-5	.	TGCGCCAGCAGTGTACGCCGGGACAAACAACTTCGGCCCCAGCATTTT	CASSVRRDKQLRPQHF
.	TRBV5-8	TRBJ1-1	.	TGTGCCAGCAGCTTGCTTCAGAACACTGAAGCTTTCTTT	CASSLLQNTEAFF
few	TRBV6-5	TRBJ2-1	.	TGTGCCAGCAGTCGAGACCAGAGCTCCTACAATGAGCAGTTCTTC	CASSRDQSSYNEQFF
once	TRBV7-6	TRBJ2-7	TRBD2	TGTGCCAGCAGCCCTGAACTAGCGGGAGATCCCTCCTACGAGCAGTACTTC	CASSPELAGDPSYEQYF
.	TRBV2	TRBJ2-4	TRBD1	TGTGCCAGCAGGCCCCGGGACAGATTAGCCAAAAACATTCAGTACTTC	CASRPRDRLAKNIQYF
few	TRBV7-3	TRBJ2-5	.	TGTGCCAGCAGCTCCAGGAACCAAGAGACCCAGTACTTC	CASSSRNQETQYF
.	TRBV6-8	TRBJ2-7	TRBD2	TGTGCCCTGGGTATAGCGGGAGGTTACGAGCAGTACTTC	CALGIAGGYEQYF
.	TRBV7-2	TRBJ1-1	.	TGTGCCAGCAGCTTCACAGAGATGAACACTGAAGCTTTCTTT	CASSFTEMNTEAFF
.	TRBV27	TRBJ1-2	TRBD1	TGTGCCAGCAGTTTTTCCCGACAGGGAACTCATGGCTACACCTTC	CASSFSRQGTHGYTF
.	TRBV5-1	TRBJ2-1	.	TGCGCCAGCAGCGTCGAGGGAGACAATGAGCAGTTCTTC	CASSVEGDNEQFF
.	TRBV7-9	TRBJ2-7	TRBD1	TGTGCCAGCAGCTTAGCCGACAGGGATCAGCAGTACTTC	CASSLADRDQQYF